These T cell receptor beta chains were read from a single sample in a study of cytomegalovirus exposure and HLA in healthy donors. The method was immunoSEQ multiplex PCR; TCRdb's version includes in-frame clones alone and lacks a portion of them. The repertoire holds under 150,000 clones, with approximately 71% as singletons. Source material: PBMCs. Every receptor here comes from a woman aged 45-65 years in good health and CMV-seronegative. The CDR3 runs from the conserved cysteine through the conserved F or W. Fields, in order: CDR3 length, D gene, V gene, CDR3 protein. The D gene is left open where the match is weak.

length: 17
D: TRBD1
V: TRBV2
CDR3: CASSGDRVTTTNEKLFF

length: 12
D: .
V: TRBV6-6
CDR3: CASSSTVETQYF

length: 16
D: .
V: TRBV5-1
CDR3: CASSLEPGEGADTQYF

length: 16
D: .
V: TRBV4-1
CDR3: CASSQEGGGPLETQYF

length: 13
D: .
V: TRBV7-6
CDR3: CASSTPMNTEAFF

length: 14
D: TRBD1
V: TRBV7-9
CDR3: CASSPIGQGYEQYF

length: 14
D: .
V: TRBV28
CDR3: CASSLPQTKETQYF

length: 15
D: TRBD1
V: TRBV9
CDR3: CASSPGTGGFYEQYF

length: 16
D: .
V: TRBV7-2
CDR3: CASSPPLGAGANVLTF

length: 16
D: TRBD1
V: TRBV11-2
CDR3: CASSYNWDSKRNEQFF

length: 13
D: .
V: TRBV6-5
CDR3: CASSYVKNTEAFF

length: 15
D: .
V: TRBV7-9
CDR3: CASSLDGIPTKKLFF

length: 15
D: .
V: TRBV6-1
CDR3: CASKDSHLAKNIQYF

length: 16
D: .
V: TRBV5-6
CDR3: CASSGPSRAANEKLFF

length: 15
D: TRBD1
V: TRBV25-1
CDR3: CASSEYGTGLSEAFF

length: 16
D: .
V: TRBV19
CDR3: CASRPHTDSSNTEAFF

length: 13
D: .
V: TRBV13
CDR3: CASSPQGGETQYF

length: 18
D: TRBD2
V: TRBV7-6
CDR3: CASSPRTSGGAIYNEQFF

length: 14
D: .
V: TRBV11-2
CDR3: CASSTALSAGELFF

length: 13
D: .
V: TRBV27
CDR3: CASSYDFTDTQYF